This TCR beta chain is drawn from a study of radiation and T cells in renal cell carcinoma. Regarding the study as a whole: Pretreatment tumor biopsies were lacking, so baseline clonotypes are unknown.

The CDR3 extends over 12 amino acids. CDR1 and CDR2 (germline): KGHSH, LQKENI. With 2 bases removed from V and 8 bases from J, the gap between germline ends came to 9 bases. Generated by immunoSEQ multiplex PCR, the TCRdb table keeps only in-frame clones and is missing some. In the table there are roughly 60,000 clones, roughly four fifths of which are singletons. This clone was observed once. Its antigen is as yet unknown. Described time point: blood 2 weeks post-SBRT. Treatment of the sample: 15 Gy SBRT to primary tumor, nephrectomy 4 weeks later. This chain uses TRBV18 with TRBJ1-2; D might be TRBD1 (6 bases). The origin of this receptor is a man aged 60-69 years with renal cell carcinoma. The material was blood, obtained from a patient whose treatment included radiotherapy and nephrectomy. In nucleotides, the CDR3 is TGTGCCAGCTCACCAGAGGGGGACGGCTACACCTTC. Encoded protein: CASSPEGDGYTF.